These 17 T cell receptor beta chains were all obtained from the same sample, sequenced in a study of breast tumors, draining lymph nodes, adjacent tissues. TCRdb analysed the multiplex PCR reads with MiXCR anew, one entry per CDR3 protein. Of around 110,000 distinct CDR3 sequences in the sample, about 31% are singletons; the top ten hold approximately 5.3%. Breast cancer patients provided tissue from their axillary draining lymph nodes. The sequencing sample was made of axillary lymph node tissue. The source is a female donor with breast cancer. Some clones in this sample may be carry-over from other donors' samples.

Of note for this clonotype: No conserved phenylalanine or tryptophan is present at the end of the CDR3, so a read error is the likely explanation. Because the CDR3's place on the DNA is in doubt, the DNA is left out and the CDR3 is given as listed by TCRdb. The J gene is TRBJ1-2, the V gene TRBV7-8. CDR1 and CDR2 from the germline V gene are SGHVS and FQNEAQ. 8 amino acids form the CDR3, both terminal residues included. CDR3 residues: CASSLGPR.

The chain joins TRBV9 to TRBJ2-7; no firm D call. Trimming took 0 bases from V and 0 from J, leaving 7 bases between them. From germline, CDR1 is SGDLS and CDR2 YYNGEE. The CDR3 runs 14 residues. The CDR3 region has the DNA TGTGCCAGCAGCGTAGCGGTATTCTCCTACGAGCAGTACTTC. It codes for CASSVAVFSYEQYF.

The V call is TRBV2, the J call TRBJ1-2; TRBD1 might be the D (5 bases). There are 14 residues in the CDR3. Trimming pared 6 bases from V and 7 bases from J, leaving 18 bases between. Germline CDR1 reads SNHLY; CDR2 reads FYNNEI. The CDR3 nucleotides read TGTGCCAGCAGGTCCGGGACGAGCAGTTCTGGCTACACCTTC. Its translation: CASRSGTSSSGYTF.

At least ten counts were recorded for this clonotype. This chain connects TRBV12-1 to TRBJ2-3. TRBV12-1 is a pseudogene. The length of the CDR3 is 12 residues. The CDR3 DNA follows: TGTGCCAGCAGCTTATGGTTAGATACGCAGTATTTT. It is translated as CASSLWLDTQYF.

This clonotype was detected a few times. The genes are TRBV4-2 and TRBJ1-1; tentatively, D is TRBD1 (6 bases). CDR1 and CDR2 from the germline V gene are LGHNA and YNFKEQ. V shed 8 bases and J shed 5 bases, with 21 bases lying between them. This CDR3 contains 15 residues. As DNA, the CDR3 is TGTGCCAGCGGTCTCCTCAGGGGTGGTGGGACTGAAGCTTTCTTT. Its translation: CASGLLRGGGTEAFF.

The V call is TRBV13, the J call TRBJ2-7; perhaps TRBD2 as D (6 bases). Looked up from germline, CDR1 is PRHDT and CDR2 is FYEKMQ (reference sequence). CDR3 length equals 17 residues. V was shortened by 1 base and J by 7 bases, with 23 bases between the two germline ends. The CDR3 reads CASSLEGQGGSYDEQYF. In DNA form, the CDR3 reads TGTGCCAGCAGCTTAGAAGGGCAGGGAGGATCATACGATGAGCAGTACTTC.

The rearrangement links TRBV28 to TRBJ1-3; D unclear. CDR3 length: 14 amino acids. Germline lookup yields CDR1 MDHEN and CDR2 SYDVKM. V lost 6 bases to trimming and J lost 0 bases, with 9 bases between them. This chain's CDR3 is CASRTLSSGNTIYF. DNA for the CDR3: TGTGCCAGCAGGACCCTAAGCTCTGGAAACACCATATATTTT. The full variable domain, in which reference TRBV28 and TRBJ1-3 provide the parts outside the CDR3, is DVKVTQSSRYLVKRTGEKVFLECVQDMDHENMFWYRQDPGLGLRLIYFSYDVKMKEKGDIPEGYSVSREKKERFSLILESASTNQTSMYLCASRTLSSGNTIYFGEGSWLTVV.

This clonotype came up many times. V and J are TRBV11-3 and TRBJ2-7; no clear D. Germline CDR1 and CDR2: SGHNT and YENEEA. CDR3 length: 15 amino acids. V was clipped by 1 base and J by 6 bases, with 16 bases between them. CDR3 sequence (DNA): TGTGCCAGCAGCTTAGGATTGGGCGCGTCGGGCGAGCAGTACTTC. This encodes CASSLGLGASGEQYF. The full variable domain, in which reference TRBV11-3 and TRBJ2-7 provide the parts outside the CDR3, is EAGVVQSPRYKIIEKKQPVAFWCNPISGHNTLYWYLQNLGQGPELLIRYENEEAVDDSQLPKDRFSAERLKGVDSTLKIQPAELGDSAVYLCASSLGLGASGEQYFGPGTRLTVT.

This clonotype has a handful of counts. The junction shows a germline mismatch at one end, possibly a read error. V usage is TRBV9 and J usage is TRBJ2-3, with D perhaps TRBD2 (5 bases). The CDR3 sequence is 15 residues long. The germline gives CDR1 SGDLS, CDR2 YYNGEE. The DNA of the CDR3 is TGTGCCAGCAGCTCCTTCGCGGCCTTGGGAGATACGCCGTATTTT. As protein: CASSSFAALGDTPYF.

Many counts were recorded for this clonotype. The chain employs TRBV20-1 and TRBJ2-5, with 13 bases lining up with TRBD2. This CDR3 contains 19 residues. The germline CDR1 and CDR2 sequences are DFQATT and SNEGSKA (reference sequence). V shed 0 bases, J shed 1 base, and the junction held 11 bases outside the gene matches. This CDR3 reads CSARDAAGTSGVTQETQYF. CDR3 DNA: TGCAGTGCTAGAGATGCCGCCGGGACTAGCGGGGTCACCCAAGAGACCCAGTACTTC.

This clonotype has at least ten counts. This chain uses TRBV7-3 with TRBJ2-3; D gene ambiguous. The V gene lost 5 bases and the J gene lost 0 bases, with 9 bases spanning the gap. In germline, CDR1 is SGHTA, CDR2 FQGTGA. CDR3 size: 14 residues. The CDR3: CASSHLGSTDTQYF. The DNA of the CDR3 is TGTGCCAGCAGCCACCTTGGGAGCACAGATACGCAGTATTTT.

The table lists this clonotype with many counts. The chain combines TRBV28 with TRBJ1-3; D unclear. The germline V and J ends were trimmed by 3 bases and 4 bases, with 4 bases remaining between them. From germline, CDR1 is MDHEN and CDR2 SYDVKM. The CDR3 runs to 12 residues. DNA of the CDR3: TGTGCCAGCAGTTTCAGGGGAAACACCATATATTTT. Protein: CASSFRGNTIYF.

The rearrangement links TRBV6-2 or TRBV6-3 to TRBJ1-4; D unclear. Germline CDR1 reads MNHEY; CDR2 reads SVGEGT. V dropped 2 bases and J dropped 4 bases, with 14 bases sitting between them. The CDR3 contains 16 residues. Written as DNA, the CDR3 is TGTGCCAGCAGTTACGATGGGCTAGCGGGTAATGAAAAACTGTTTTTT. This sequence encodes CASSYDGLAGNEKLFF.

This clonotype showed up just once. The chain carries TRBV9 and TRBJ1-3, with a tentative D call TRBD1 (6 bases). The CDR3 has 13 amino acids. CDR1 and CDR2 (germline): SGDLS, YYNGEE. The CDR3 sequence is CARAQGTGNTIYF. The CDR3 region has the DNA TGTGCTAGGGCCCAGGGGACTGGAAACACCATATATTTT. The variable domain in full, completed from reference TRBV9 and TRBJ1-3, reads DSGVTQTPKHLITATGQRVTLRCSPRSGDLSVYWYQQSLDQGLQFLIQYYNGEERAKGNILERFSAQQFPDLHSELNLSSLELGDSALYFCARAQGTGNTIYFGEGSWLTVV.

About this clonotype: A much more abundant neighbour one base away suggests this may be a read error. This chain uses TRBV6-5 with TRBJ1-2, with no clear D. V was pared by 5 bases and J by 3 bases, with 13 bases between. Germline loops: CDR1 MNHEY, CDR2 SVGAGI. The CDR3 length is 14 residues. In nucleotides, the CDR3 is TGTGCCAGCAGTCATGGGGTGGGCGACTATGGCTACACCTTC. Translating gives CASSHGVGDYGYTF.

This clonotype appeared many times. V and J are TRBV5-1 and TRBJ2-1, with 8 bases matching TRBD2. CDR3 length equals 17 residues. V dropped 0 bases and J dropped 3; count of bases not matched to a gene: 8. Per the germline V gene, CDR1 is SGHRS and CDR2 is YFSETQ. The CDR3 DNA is TGCGCCAGCAGCTTGGCCGGGGGGCGGGGGGTCTACAATGAGCAGTTCTTC. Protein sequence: CASSLAGGRGVYNEQFF.

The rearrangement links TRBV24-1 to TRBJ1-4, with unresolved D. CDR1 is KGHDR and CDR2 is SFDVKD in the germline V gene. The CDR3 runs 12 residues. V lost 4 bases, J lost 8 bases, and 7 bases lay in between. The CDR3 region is CATSEELEKLFF. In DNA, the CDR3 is TGTGCCACCAGTGAGGAGCTCGAAAAACTGTTTTTT.